Each of the 22 T cell receptor beta chains below was sequenced from the same sample in a study of T cell changes during pregnancy in multiple sclerosis. Assay: immunoSEQ multiplex PCR; the TCRdb copy retains only in-frame clones and omits some. The sample contains approximately 18,000 clones, around 87% of which appear only once. The sequencing used CD8+ T cells from peripheral blood mononuclear cells, collected in the third trimester of pregnancy. The receptors were gathered from a female donor in good health, enrolled as a control in a pregnancy study.

The chain links TRBV27 to TRBJ1-1; D perhaps matches TRBD1 (6 bases). The germline CDR1 and CDR2 sequences are MNHEY and SMNVEV (reference sequence). CDR3 size: 14 residues. V was shortened by 6 bases and J by 6 bases, with 17 bases between the two germline ends. Written as DNA, the CDR3 is TGTGCCAGCAGACTCATAGGGGGGGAGTCTGAAGCTTTCTTT. Protein: CASRLIGGESEAFF.

This chain connects TRBV4-2 to TRBJ2-1, with D possibly matching TRBD2 (6 bases). Germline loops: CDR1 LGHNA, CDR2 YNFKEQ. Trimming shortened V by 9 bases and J by 6 bases, and 9 bases separated the two germline ends. The CDR3 covers 11 residues. The CDR3 loop reads CAREGSNEQFF. The CDR3 DNA reads TGTGCCAGGGAGGGATCCAATGAGCAGTTCTTC.

This clone was recorded once. The J gene is TRBJ2-1, the V gene TRBV6-4; D ambiguous. This CDR3 spans 15 amino acids. Germline CDR1 is MRHNA and CDR2 is SNTAGT. V lost 0 bases, J lost 2 bases, and 8 bases lay in between. Written as DNA, the CDR3 is TGTGCCAGCAGTGACTCGAGTGGGCCCTACAATGAGCAGTTCTTC. The encoded protein is CASSDSSGPYNEQFF.

The rearrangement joins TRBV7-6 to TRBJ1-1, with 7 bases that match TRBD1. Per germline, CDR1 SGHVS and CDR2 FNYEAQ. This CDR3 has 15 residues. Trimming removed 4 bases from V and 4 bases from J; junction bases left unmatched: 9. CDR3 bases: TGTGCCAGCAGCTCCCACAGGGGTTTGGGCACTGAAGCTTTCTTT. It codes for CASSSHRGLGTEAFF.

This sequence joins TRBV15 and TRBJ1-3; TRBD1 might be the D (5 bases). The germline gives CDR1 LNHNV, CDR2 YYDKDF (reference sequence). Trimming pared 5 bases from V and 1 base from J, leaving 9 bases between. The CDR3 has 14 residues. The CDR3 DNA is TGTGCCACCAGCCCTCGGGGGTCTGGAAACACCATATATTTT. Amino acid sequence: CATSPRGSGNTIYF.

The sample holds a few counts of this clone. The rearrangement uses TRBV2 and TRBJ2-7; 8 bases align to TRBD2. The V gene's germline CDR1 is SNHLY and CDR2 FYNNEI. J lost 1 base, V lost 3 bases, and 2 bases had no gene match. The CDR3 loop spans 14 amino acids. The CDR3 spells CASSEASGSYEQYF. CDR3 nucleotides: TGTGCCAGCAGTGAGGCTAGCGGGTCCTACGAGCAGTACTTC.

This clone was seen a single time. The J gene is TRBJ2-3, the V gene TRBV28; 10 bases map to TRBD1. V lost 6 bases, J lost 6 bases, and 12 bases stayed unmatched. Germline assignment: CDR1 MDHEN and CDR2 SYDVKM. This CDR3 region has 16 residues. CDR3 nucleotides: TGTGCCAGCAGCGCAAGGGACAGGGGTACTTTTGATACGCAGTATTTT. Protein: CASSARDRGTFDTQYF. The full variable domain, with the rest looked up from reference TRBV28 and TRBJ2-3, is DVKVTQSSRYLVKRTGEKVFLECVQDMDHENMFWYRQDPGLGLRLIYFSYDVKMKEKGDIPEGYSVSREKKERFSLILESASTNQTSMYLCASSARDRGTFDTQYFGPGTRLTVL.

This sequence joins TRBV27 and TRBJ2-7, with D maybe TRBD2 (5 bases). This CDR3 contains 14 residues. V lost 3 bases and J 0 bases, leaving 9 bases between the germline ends. CDR1 is MNHEY and CDR2 is SMNVEV in the germline V gene (reference sequence). The CDR3: CASSLGDTSYEQYF. CDR3 bases: TGTGCCAGCAGTTTGGGAGACACCTCCTACGAGCAGTACTTC.

The chain uses TRBV15 and TRBJ1-4, with 8 bases fitting TRBD1. The V segment lost 0 bases and the J segment 10 bases; nucleotides outside the gene matches: 7. The germline V gene has CDR1 LNHNV and CDR2 YYDKDF (reference sequence). The CDR3 loop spans 15 amino acids. The CDR3 protein is CATSRERQGIGKLFF. In nucleotides, the CDR3 is TGTGCCACCAGCAGAGAGAGACAGGGGATAGGAAAACTGTTTTTT.

The V gene is TRBV9, the J gene TRBJ2-1, with 11 bases that match TRBD2. J lost 2 bases, V lost 2 bases, and 6 bases had no gene match. This CDR3 spans 17 amino acids. Germline V gene lookup returns CDR1 SGDLS and CDR2 YYNGEE. In DNA form, the CDR3 reads TGTGCCAGCAGCGTCCCTCTAGCGGGAGGCGCCTACAATGAGCAGTTCTTC. Translating gives CASSVPLAGGAYNEQFF.

The V gene is TRBV5-8, the J gene TRBJ2-7; 10 bases are a match to TRBD1. CDR1 and CDR2 (germline): SGHTS, YDEGEE. The ends lost 2 bases at V and 2 bases at J; junction bases unmatched: 4. The CDR3 has 15 amino acids. This CDR3 is CASSFGTGVPYEQYF. The CDR3 bases are TGTGCCAGCAGCTTTGGGACAGGGGTACCCTACGAGCAGTACTTC.

This clone was counted only a few times. This chain joins TRBV5-4 and TRBJ1-1; D remains unclear. Germline V CDR1 and CDR2: SGHNT, YYREEE (reference sequence). V lost 4 bases to trimming and J lost 3 bases, with 7 bases between them. The CDR3 contains 12 residues. Here the CDR3 DNA reads TGTGCCAGCAGCAAGGGAGACACTGAAGCTTTCTTT. Protein: CASSKGDTEAFF.

V gene TRBV28 combines with J gene TRBJ2-7; tentative D call: TRBD1 (6 bases). Per the germline V gene, CDR1 is MDHEN and CDR2 is SYDVKM. Trimming stripped 6 bases from V and 6 bases from J, with 15 bases between. This CDR3 comprises 13 residues. In DNA, the CDR3 is TGTGCCAGCAGAACTCGGACAGTTGCCGAGCAGTACTTC. It specifies CASRTRTVAEQYF. Combining the CDR3 with reference TRBV28 and TRBJ2-7 gives the whole variable domain DVKVTQSSRYLVKRTGEKVFLECVQDMDHENMFWYRQDPGLGLRLIYFSYDVKMKEKGDIPEGYSVSREKKERFSLILESASTNQTSMYLCASRTRTVAEQYFGPGTRLTVT.

This clone is judged medium-sized. The rearrangement joins TRBV5-6 to TRBJ2-7, with 11 positions matching TRBD2. The V segment lost 3 bases and the J segment 3 bases; nucleotides outside the gene matches: 5. CDR1 SGHDT and CDR2 YYEEEE come from the germline V gene. This CDR3 has 15 amino acids. The CDR3 DNA sequence: TGTGCCAGCAGCTGGCAACTAGCGGGAGTCTACGAGCAGTACTTC. Protein: CASSWQLAGVYEQYF.

The V call is TRBV28, the J call TRBJ2-2; D is uncertain. This CDR3 comprises 17 residues. In germline, CDR1 is MDHEN, CDR2 SYDVKM. V was trimmed by 7 bases and J by 1 base, leaving 19 bases between them. The CDR3 region is CASKDPEATGNTGELFF. CDR3 nucleotides: TGTGCCAGCAAGGATCCGGAAGCCACGGGGAACACCGGGGAGCTGTTTTTT.

The rearrangement joins TRBV29-1 to TRBJ2-7; no reliable D call. CDR1 SQVTM and CDR2 ANQGSEA come from the germline V gene. The ends were cut back, 4 bases at V and 2 bases at J, with 12 bases in the middle. The CDR3 length is 13 residues. This CDR3 reads CSVGGGTPYEQYF. CDR3 DNA sequence: TGCAGCGTTGGAGGCGGTACTCCCTACGAGCAGTACTTC.

The genes are TRBV27 and TRBJ2-3; 7 bases fit TRBD2. The germline CDR1 and CDR2 sequences are MNHEY and SMNVEV (reference sequence). This CDR3 contains 14 residues. V lost 6 bases to trimming and J lost 6 bases; unmatched junction nucleotides: 9. The CDR3 bases are TGTGCCAGCAGGGGGGGGACTCTCTATGATACGCAGTATTTT. It codes for CASRGGTLYDTQYF.

There are a few counts of this clone. CDR3 sequence: CAISEGGSSSPLHF. CDR3 bases: TGTGCCATCAGTGAAGGGGGAAGCAGTTCACCCCTCCACTTT. The chain couples TRBV10-3 to TRBJ1-6; a weak D match, TRBD1 (6 bases). The length of the CDR3 is 14 residues. Trimming removed 3 bases at V and 9 bases at J, with 12 bases between. The germline gives CDR1 ENHRY, CDR2 SYGVKD.

This chain joins TRBV5-4 and TRBJ2-5; perhaps TRBD2 as D (6 bases). In germline, CDR1 is SGHNT, CDR2 YYREEE (reference sequence). The CDR3 runs 14 residues. Trimming left V 4 bases short and J 4 bases short, with 14 bases between. CDR3 nucleotide sequence: TGTGCCAGCAGCCGGGAGATAGGGCCAGAGACCCAGTACTTC. Encoded protein: CASSREIGPETQYF. Full variable domain (remainder filled in from reference TRBV5-4 and TRBJ2-5): ETGVTQSPTHLIKTRGQQVTLRCSSQSGHNTVSWYQQALGQGPQFIFQYYREEENGRGNFPPRFSGLQFPNYSSELNVNALELDDSALYLCASSREIGPETQYFGPGTRLLVL.

The chain is built from TRBV2 and TRBJ2-6; 10 bases are shared with TRBD1. The germline gives CDR1 SNHLY, CDR2 FYNNEI. The V segment lost 8 bases and the J segment 2 bases; nucleotides outside the gene matches: 12. The CDR3 sequence is 18 residues long. The CDR3 nucleotides read TGTGCCAGCCCGAAGGAGGGGGACAGGGGAACTGGGGCCAACGTCCTGACTTTC. This sequence encodes CASPKEGDRGTGANVLTF.

This chain links TRBV19 with TRBJ2-1; 10 nucleotides agree with TRBD1. The V gene's germline CDR1 is LNHDA and CDR2 SQIVND (reference sequence). The CDR3 runs 16 residues. V dropped 4 bases and J dropped 10; count of bases not matched to a gene: 13. In nucleotides, the CDR3 is TGTGCCAGTAGTAATGGAGGAGGGGACAGGGGTAAAGAGCAGTTCTTC. It yields the protein CASSNGGGDRGKEQFF.

The chain uses TRBV5-1 and TRBJ2-2, with D perhaps matching TRBD2 (6 bases). Trimming removed 3 bases at V and 3 bases at J, with 15 bases between. Germline V gene lookup returns CDR1 SGHRS and CDR2 YFSETQ. The CDR3 covers 16 residues. CDR3 sequence (DNA): TGCGCCAGCAGCTCCCGGTGGGGGGAGTACACCGGGGAGCTGTTTTTT. Translating gives CASSSRWGEYTGELFF.